One T cell receptor beta chain is described in this entry. Its matching antigen is unknown. Compared with germline, one end of the junction differs, possibly owing to a read error. This record comes from a study of cytomegalovirus exposure and HLA in healthy donors. Study outcomes and limitations: The classifier reportedly diagnosed cytomegalovirus status with high sensitivity and specificity.

The CDR3 sequence is 19 residues long. Germline-derived CDR1 and CDR2 are SNHLY and FYNNEI. It was with 60 Vbeta and 13 Jbeta primers that the PCR ran. Study processing details: In a later analysis, of some 80 million unique beta chains, 9 million to 11 million appeared in at least two donors. Only in-frame clones appear in the TCRdb table, and some are missing; sequencing was by immunoSEQ multiplex PCR. V and J calls plus clone size are reproduced from that table; the DNA served to infer D and trimming. The sample has 200,000 to 250,000 clones, more than 75% seen once. This chain links TRBV2 with TRBJ2-5, with TRBD2 matching over 13 bases. This sequence was found in a human donor in good health. Sequences were obtained from PBMCs. CDR3 DNA sequence: TGTGCCAGCAGCGAAGGACTAGCGGGAGTTAAGCGATTAGGAGAGACCCAGTACTTC. Protein: CASSEGLAGVKRLGETQYF.